This TCR beta chain appears in the sequencing data of a study of blood T cell repertoires in COVID-19. Per the study methods: Researchers report that nucleated cell counts were estimated from reference gene primer amplification. The method was immunoSEQ multiplex PCR; TCRdb's version includes in-frame clones alone and lacks a portion of them. The V and J calls and the clone size are those of that table, but D and trimming were determined from the DNA. Among some 300,000 clones listed, roughly 86% were seen once. The source is a woman aged 25-40 years who had recovered from COVID-19. Sequencing input: PBMCs or T cells enriched from blood (not recorded which).

CDR3 sequence (DNA): TGTGCCAGCAGCTTTAAGACAGCCTGTGGCTACACCTTC. The encoded protein is CASSFKTACGYTF. The V gene is TRBV11-3, the J gene TRBJ1-2; maybe TRBD1 (5 bases). Germline CDR1 is SGHNT and CDR2 is YENEEA. Trimming cost V 3 bases and J 7 bases, with 12 bases left between them. The CDR3 extends over 13 amino acids.